This paragraph reports one T cell receptor (beta chain). This specimen comes from a study of blood T cell repertoires in COVID-19. Trimming removed 0 bases at V and 3 bases at J, with 12 bases between. This CDR3 contains 16 residues. Germline V gene lookup returns CDR1 SGHDN and CDR2 FVKESK. Method: immunoSEQ multiplex PCR; TCRdb's copy keeps in-frame clones and lacks some. The sample contains about 17,000 clones, 87% of which appear only once. The chain has TRBV14 and TRBJ1-3; D possibly corresponds to TRBD1 (6 bases). The receptor's source is a man aged 45 to 65 with active COVID-19. What was sequenced was peripheral blood. The CDR3 DNA reads as TGTGCCAGCAGCCAAGATCCCAGGGGAGTTGGAAACACCATATATTTT. Translated: CASSQDPRGVGNTIYF.